Detailed here is one T cell receptor (beta chain). No cognate antigen has been identified for it. This could be a read error, since a much larger clone is one nucleotide away. No conserved phenylalanine or tryptophan is present at the end of the CDR3, so a read error is the likely explanation. Trimming costs V 2 bases and J 5 bases, and their ends lie 13 bases apart. For CDR1 and CDR2, the germline V gene lists SGHRS and YFSETQ. The CDR3 is 14 residues long, counting both termini. Just the 42-base CDR3 DNA is kept, in frame starting at base 1. The source of the sample is a study of T-cell reconstitution after alpha-beta-depleted transplantation in children (dated by TCRdb to the mid-2010s). Background for the entire study: The study quantitatively tracked T-cell immune reconstitution after TCRalphabeta/CD19-depleted allogeneic hematopoietic cell transplantation in children using TCR repertoire profiling.

The library was prepared using PCR. Instrument on record: Illumina HiSeq 2500. To normalize quantification of the TCRbeta repertoire, the TCR libraries were built with molecular barcoding that relied on unique molecular identifiers. The public reads were run again by TCRdb, first through fastp at Q25 and then through MiXCR, and only productive beta chains were kept. Each record represents a unique CDR3 protein, reported with the most common genes and DNA among its rows. Within this sample are some 530,000 distinct CDR3 sequences, with around an eighth of them counted one time only. Around 5.8% of the sample lies in the top ten.

The V and J segments used are TRBV5-1 and TRBJ2-5; the D gene is perhaps TRBD2, from 6 matching bases. Sequencing was performed on PBMCs from the stem cell graft donor, taken from the stem cell graft. The receptor's source is a human donor who donated a stem cell graft to a child with combined immunodeficiency. The CDR3 protein is CASSFGLIVETQYY. The DNA reads as follows: TGCGCCAGCAGCTTTGGACTAATAGTGGAGACCCAGTACTAC.